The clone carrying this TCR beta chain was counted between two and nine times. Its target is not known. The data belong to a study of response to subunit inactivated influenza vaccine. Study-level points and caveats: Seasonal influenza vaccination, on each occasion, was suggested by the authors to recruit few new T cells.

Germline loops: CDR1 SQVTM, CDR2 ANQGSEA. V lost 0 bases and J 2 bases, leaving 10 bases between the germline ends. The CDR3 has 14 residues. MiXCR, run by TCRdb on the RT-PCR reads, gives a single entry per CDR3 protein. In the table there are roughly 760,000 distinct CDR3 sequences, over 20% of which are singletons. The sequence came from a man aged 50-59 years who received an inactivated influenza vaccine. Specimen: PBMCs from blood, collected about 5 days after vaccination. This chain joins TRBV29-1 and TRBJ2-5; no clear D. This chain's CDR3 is CSVEDIRQQETQYF. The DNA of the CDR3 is TGCAGCGTTGAAGATATAAGGCAGCAAGAGACCCAGTACTTC.